The 27 T cell receptor beta chains presented below share a single source sample, sequenced in a study of T-cell memory formation after mild COVID-19. One entry per CDR3 protein results from TCRdb running MiXCR on the 5' RACE reads. Here the sample spans some 300,000 distinct CDR3 sequences, approximately 20% being singletons. The specimen sequenced was PBMCs or a T cell subset sorted from them (not recorded which). The receptors shown here come from a man aged 18 to 29 who had mild COVID-19 (a few samples of this study predate the infection). Cell type and time point are not known.

V gene TRBV5-1 combines with J gene TRBJ2-7; no firm D call. The length of the CDR3 is 13 residues. Germline assignment: CDR1 SGHRS and CDR2 YFSETQ. V was pared by 4 bases and J by 0 bases, with 8 bases between. The CDR3 DNA sequence: TGCGCCAGCAGCCTGGAGAACTCCTACGAGCAGTACTTC. As protein: CASSLENSYEQYF.

In this sample, this clonotype turned up a few times. The chain carries TRBV28 and TRBJ2-3; 11 bases fit TRBD2. The V gene end was trimmed by 9 bases and the J gene end by 1 base; junction bases not matched to a gene: 9. The CDR3 is made up of 16 amino acids. Germline CDR1 is MDHEN and CDR2 is SYDVKM. The CDR3 nucleotides read TGTGCCAGGCAGCCAGGACTAGCGGGTGGCACAGATACGCAGTATTTT. This gives the protein CARQPGLAGGTDTQYF. Based on the CDR3 plus reference TRBV28 and TRBJ2-3, the full variable domain is DVKVTQSSRYLVKRTGEKVFLECVQDMDHENMFWYRQDPGLGLRLIYFSYDVKMKEKGDIPEGYSVSREKKERFSLILESASTNQTSMYLCARQPGLAGGTDTQYFGPGTRLTVL.

The chain employs TRBV7-8 and TRBJ2-6, with a tentative D call TRBD1 (5 bases). V gave up 5 bases and J gave up 2 bases, with 16 bases separating them. CDR3 length: 17 amino acids. Germline values: CDR1 SGHVS, CDR2 FQNEAQ. The DNA for the CDR3 is TGTGCCAGCAGCACCGCGGTCAGGGAAACTGGGGCCAACGTCCTGACTTTC. This translates into CASSTAVRETGANVLTF.

The V and J genes are TRBV3-1 and TRBJ2-1; D tentatively fits TRBD1 or TRBD2 (5 bases each). CDR1 LGHDT and CDR2 YNNKEL come from the germline V gene (reference sequence). There are 13 residues in the CDR3. V was trimmed by 0 bases and J by 13 bases, leaving 13 bases between them. CDR3 sequence reads: CASSQERSGTQFF. DNA of the CDR3: TGTGCCAGCAGCCAAGAAAGATCCGGGACCCAGTTCTTC.

This clonotype was recorded a few times. V gene TRBV5-1 combines with J gene TRBJ2-7; no reliable D call. The CDR3 loop spans 12 amino acids. Germline lookup yields CDR1 SGHRS and CDR2 YFSETQ. V was pared by 0 bases and J by 5 bases, with 6 bases between. The CDR3 loop is CASSLAQHEQYV. CDR3 in DNA: TGCGCCAGCAGCTTGGCACAGCACGAGCAGTACGTC.

The chain carries TRBV7-9 and TRBJ2-2; 9 bases align to TRBD1. The CDR3 has 17 residues. Germline V gene sequence: CDR1 SEHNR, CDR2 FQNEAQ (reference sequence). Trimming cost V 3 bases and J 4 bases; bases outside gene matches: 9. The DNA for the CDR3 is TGTGCCAGCAGCTTCCCATCCGGGACAGGGCCCACCGGGGAGCTGTTTTTT. Translation: CASSFPSGTGPTGELFF.

The V gene is TRBV7-8, the J gene TRBJ2-7; TRBD1 matches at 12 bases. Germline V CDR1 and CDR2: SGHVS, FQNEAQ. The CDR3 length is 16 residues. The V segment lost 5 bases and the J segment 4 bases; nucleotides outside the gene matches: 9. The CDR3 DNA reads as TGTGCCAGCAGCCCCCACGGGGACAGGGGGCGTTACGAGCAGTACGTC. As protein: CASSPHGDRGRYEQYV.

This clonotype was picked up many times. The V call is TRBV9, the J call TRBJ2-3; TRBD2 agrees at 9 bases. The V gene's germline CDR1 is SGDLS and CDR2 YYNGEE. J gave up 4 bases and V 0 bases, and 6 bases lay outside the gene matches. This CDR3 is built from 16 residues. CDR3 DNA sequence: TGTGCCAGCAGCGTAGCAGCGGGGGGCCCCTCAGATACGCAGTATTTT. Amino acids: CASSVAAGGPSDTQYF.

This clonotype was picked up a small number of times. J is TRBJ2-5 and V is TRBV9; 8 nucleotides match TRBD2. Germline values: CDR1 SGDLS, CDR2 YYNGEE. Trimming took 1 base from V and 3 from J; bases not matched to a gene: 8. This CDR3 is 16 amino acids long. The CDR3 sequence is CASSVRRGGAEETQYF. The CDR3 DNA is TGTGCCAGCAGCGTACGACGGGGGGGGGCCGAAGAGACCCAGTACTTC. Full variable domain (remainder filled in from reference TRBV9 and TRBJ2-5): DSGVTQTPKHLITATGQRVTLRCSPRSGDLSVYWYQQSLDQGLQFLIQYYNGEERAKGNILERFSAQQFPDLHSELNLSSLELGDSALYFCASSVRRGGAEETQYFGPGTRLLVL.

V is TRBV14 and J is TRBJ2-2; no definite D call. CDR3 length equals 13 residues. CDR1 is SGHDN and CDR2 is FVKESK in the germline V gene. Trimming took off 0 bases at V and 6 bases at J, with 5 bases between the two ends. CDR3 sequence reads: CASSQDGPGELFF. DNA of the CDR3: TGTGCCAGCAGCCAAGATGGGCCCGGGGAGCTGTTTTTT.

V usage is TRBV9 and J usage is TRBJ2-2, with TRBD2 as a possible D gene (6 bases). The ends were cut back, 0 bases at V and 4 bases at J, with 16 bases in the middle. Germline CDR1 SGDLS, CDR2 YYNGEE. The CDR3 sequence is 17 residues long. CDR3 amino acids: CASSVAASGDVTGELFF. CDR3 sequence (DNA): TGTGCCAGCAGCGTAGCTGCATCGGGGGACGTCACCGGGGAGCTGTTTTTT.

This clonotype was detected a few times. The genes are TRBV3-1 and TRBJ1-2, with 8 bases identical to TRBD1. J gave up 8 bases and V 1 base, and 9 bases lay outside the gene matches. In germline, CDR1 is LGHDT, CDR2 YNNKEL (reference sequence). This CDR3 has 15 amino acids. CDR3 sequence reads: CASSQGTGSSAGYTF. As DNA, the CDR3 is TGTGCCAGCAGCCAAGGGACAGGGTCATCGGCGGGCTACACCTTC.

V gene TRBV24-1 combines with J gene TRBJ2-7; D might be TRBD2 (6 bases). The CDR3 is made up of 14 amino acids. The germline V and J ends were trimmed by 7 bases and 4 bases, with 16 bases remaining between them. CDR1 KGHDR and CDR2 SFDVKD come from the germline V gene. CDR3 DNA sequence: TGTGCCACCAGCCTTCCGGGAGCGAGATACGAGCAGTACTTC. Amino acids: CATSLPGARYEQYF.

This chain uses TRBV6-5 with TRBJ1-1; unclear D gene. Germline CDR1 and CDR2: MNHEY and SVGAGI. The V and J ends lost 7 bases and 0 bases respectively, with 12 bases between them. This CDR3 region has 14 residues. The CDR3 region has the DNA TGTGCCAGCATAACAACGCGATTGAACACTGAAGCTTTCTTT. Protein product: CASITTRLNTEAFF.

This clonotype has more than one count but fewer than ten. This CDR3 reads CASSPSPGVLNTEAFF. CDR3 sequence (DNA): TGTGCCAGCTCACCCTCCCCGGGGGTACTGAACACTGAAGCTTTCTTT. V and J are TRBV18 and TRBJ1-1, with D tentatively TRBD1 (5 bases). The V end lost 3 bases, the J end lost 0 bases, and 14 bases lay between the germline ends. From germline, CDR1 is KGHSH and CDR2 LQKENI. The CDR3 spans 16 residues.

This chain connects TRBV2 to TRBJ2-7; 10 bases are shared with TRBD1. The CDR3 length is 17 residues. Trimming removed 2 bases from V and 3 bases from J; junction bases left unmatched: 10. Germline CDR1 reads SNHLY; CDR2 reads FYNNEI. The CDR3 protein is CASSELTGGTQDYEQYV. CDR3 DNA: TGTGCCAGCAGTGAATTGACAGGGGGCACCCAAGACTACGAGCAGTACGTC.

The sample holds a few counts of this clonotype. The chain is built from TRBV7-2 and TRBJ2-5; no clear D. Deletions cut 5 bases from V and 5 bases from J, with 15 bases between. There are 14 residues in the CDR3. CDR1 is SGHTA and CDR2 is FQGNSA in the germline V gene. CDR3 protein: CASSQRARWETQYF. CDR3 nucleotides: TGTGCCAGCAGCCAAAGGGCTAGGTGGGAGACCCAGTACTTC.

This clonotype has a handful of counts. The chain has TRBV7-9 and TRBJ2-7, with D possibly called TRBD1 or TRBD2 (5 bases each). The V gene lost 0 bases and the J gene lost 5 bases, with 17 bases spanning the gap. CDR3 size: 16 residues. Germline CDR1 is SEHNR and CDR2 is FQNEAQ (reference sequence). The CDR3 protein is CASSLAHRLDGDEQYF. CDR3 DNA: TGTGCCAGCAGCTTAGCCCACAGGCTAGACGGGGACGAGCAGTACTTC.

The chain links TRBV12-3 or TRBV12-4 to TRBJ2-3; the match to TRBD2 covers 8 bases. The CDR3 contains 12 residues. V shed 7 bases, J shed 6 bases, and the junction held 3 bases outside the gene matches. In nucleotides, the CDR3 is TGTGCCAGCACCGGGAGGGGGGATACGCAGTATTTT. The encoded protein is CASTGRGDTQYF.

This clonotype occurred a few times. The chain joins TRBV6-2 or TRBV6-3 to TRBJ2-3; maybe TRBD2 (6 bases). Germline V gives CDR1 MNHEY, CDR2 SVGEGT. This CDR3 contains 15 residues. V lost 6 bases, J lost 0 bases, and 13 bases lay in between. The CDR3 region is CASSPAGLSTDTQYF. CDR3 coding DNA: TGTGCCAGCAGCCCAGCGGGCCTAAGCACAGATACGCAGTATTTT.

Only a few counts were recorded for this clonotype. The chain couples TRBV7-8 to TRBJ1-1, with 7 bases that match TRBD1. The J segment lost 3 bases and the V segment lost 4 bases, leaving 11 bases of the junction unmatched. Germline CDR1 and CDR2: SGHVS and FQNEAQ. The CDR3 loop spans 16 amino acids. The CDR3, as DNA: TGTGCCAGCAGCTCTACAGGGGAAAGGAGGTACACTGAAGCTTTCTTT. This gives the protein CASSSTGERRYTEAFF.

This clonotype was detected many times. The chain combines TRBV7-2 with TRBJ2-5, with 7 bases fitting TRBD2. The CDR3 is 13 residues long. V lost 3 bases, J lost 5 bases, and 3 bases stayed unmatched. Germline CDR1 SGHTA, CDR2 FQGNSA. Written as DNA, the CDR3 is TGTGCCAGCAGCTTCGGGGACTACGAGACCCAGTACTTC. It translates to CASSFGDYETQYF.

The rearrangement uses TRBV7-9 and TRBJ2-7; TRBD1 matches at 11 bases. V was pared by 8 bases and J by 1 base, with 10 bases of the junction left unmatched. Germline V CDR1 and CDR2: SEHNR, FQNEAQ (reference sequence). The CDR3 totals 16 residues. The CDR3 nucleotides read TGTGCCAGCGGGACAGGGGGTGCCCGGGGGTCCTACGAGCAGTACTTC. Translating it yields CASGTGGARGSYEQYF.

This clonotype has a handful of counts. The V call is TRBV12-3 or TRBV12-4, the J call TRBJ1-5, with 10 bases lining up with TRBD1. This CDR3 is built from 15 residues. V shed 1 base, J shed 8 bases, and the junction held 5 bases outside the gene matches. The CDR3 bases are TGTGCCAGCAGTTTAGGGGGACAGGGGAGGAAGCCCCAGCATTTT. Translated, it gives CASSLGGQGRKPQHF.

The chain carries TRBV5-1 and TRBJ2-2, with unresolved D. The V and J ends lost 0 bases and 5 bases respectively, with 11 bases between them. The germline V gene encodes CDR1 SGHRS and CDR2 YFSETQ. CDR3 length: 15 amino acids. The CDR3 loop is CASSLAGAKTGELFF. The CDR3 coding sequence is TGCGCCAGCAGCTTGGCCGGCGCAAAAACCGGGGAGCTGTTTTTT.

A few counts support this clonotype. This chain uses TRBV12-5 with TRBJ1-5; no reliable D call. CDR1 LGHNT and CDR2 FRNRAP come from the germline V gene. The CDR3 has 13 amino acids. V was pared by 1 base and J by 6 bases, with 7 bases between. The CDR3 DNA is TGTGCTAGTGGTTTGGGAAACGGTCAGCCCCAGCATTTT. Its protein is CASGLGNGQPQHF.

The chain couples TRBV9 to TRBJ2-5; 7 bases match TRBD2. This CDR3 contains 16 residues. Germline-derived CDR1 and CDR2 are SGDLS and YYNGEE. V was clipped by 0 bases and J by 1 base; unmatched bases: 6. The CDR3 reads CASSVGPSGPQETQYF. The DNA of the CDR3 is TGTGCCAGCAGCGTAGGGCCTAGCGGCCCCCAAGAGACCCAGTACTTC. Complete variable domain (other parts from reference TRBV9 and TRBJ2-5): DSGVTQTPKHLITATGQRVTLRCSPRSGDLSVYWYQQSLDQGLQFLIQYYNGEERAKGNILERFSAQQFPDLHSELNLSSLELGDSALYFCASSVGPSGPQETQYFGPGTRLLVL.